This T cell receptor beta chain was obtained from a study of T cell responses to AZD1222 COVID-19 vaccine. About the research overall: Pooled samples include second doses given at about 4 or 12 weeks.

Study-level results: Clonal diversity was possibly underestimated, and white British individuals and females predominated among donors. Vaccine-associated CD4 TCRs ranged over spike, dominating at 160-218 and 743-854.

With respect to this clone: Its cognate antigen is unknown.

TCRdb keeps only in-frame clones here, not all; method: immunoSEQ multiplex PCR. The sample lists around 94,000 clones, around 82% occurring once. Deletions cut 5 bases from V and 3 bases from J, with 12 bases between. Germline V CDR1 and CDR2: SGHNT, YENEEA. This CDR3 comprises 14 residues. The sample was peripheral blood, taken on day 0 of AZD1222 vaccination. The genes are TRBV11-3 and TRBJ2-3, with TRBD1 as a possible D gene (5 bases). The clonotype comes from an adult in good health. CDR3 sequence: CASSVDTSTDTQYF. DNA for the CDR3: TGTGCCAGCAGCGTGGACACCAGTACAGATACGCAGTATTTT.